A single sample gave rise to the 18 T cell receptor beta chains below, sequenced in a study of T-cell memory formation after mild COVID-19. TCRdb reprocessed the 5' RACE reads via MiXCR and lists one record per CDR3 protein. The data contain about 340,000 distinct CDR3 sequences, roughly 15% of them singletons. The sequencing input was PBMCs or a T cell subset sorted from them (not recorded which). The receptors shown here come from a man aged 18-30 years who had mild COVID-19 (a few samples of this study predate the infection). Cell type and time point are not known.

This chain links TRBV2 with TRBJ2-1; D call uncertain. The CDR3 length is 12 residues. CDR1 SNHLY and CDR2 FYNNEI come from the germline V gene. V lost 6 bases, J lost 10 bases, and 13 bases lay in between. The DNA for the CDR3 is TGTGCCAGCAGGATACCCCCACGGGAGCAGTTCTTC. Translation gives CASRIPPREQFF. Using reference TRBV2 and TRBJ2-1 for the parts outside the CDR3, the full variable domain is EPEVTQTPSHQVTQMGQEVILRCVPISNHLYFYWYRQILGQKVEFLVSFYNNEISEKSEIFDDQFSVERPDGSNFTLKIRSTKLEDSAMYFCASRIPPREQFFGPGTRLTVL.

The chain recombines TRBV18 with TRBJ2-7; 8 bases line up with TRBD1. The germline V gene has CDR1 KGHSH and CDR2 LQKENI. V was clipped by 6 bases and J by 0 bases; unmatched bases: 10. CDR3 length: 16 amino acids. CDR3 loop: CASSRGTGQSSYEQYV. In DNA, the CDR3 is TGTGCCAGCTCCCGGGGGACAGGTCAAAGCTCCTACGAGCAGTACGTC.

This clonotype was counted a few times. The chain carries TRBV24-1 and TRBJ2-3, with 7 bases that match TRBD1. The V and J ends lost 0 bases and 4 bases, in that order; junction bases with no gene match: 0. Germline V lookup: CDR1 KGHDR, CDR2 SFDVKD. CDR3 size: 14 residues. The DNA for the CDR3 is TGTGCCACCAGTGATTTGACAGGGGCAGATACGCAGTATTTT. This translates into CATSDLTGADTQYF.

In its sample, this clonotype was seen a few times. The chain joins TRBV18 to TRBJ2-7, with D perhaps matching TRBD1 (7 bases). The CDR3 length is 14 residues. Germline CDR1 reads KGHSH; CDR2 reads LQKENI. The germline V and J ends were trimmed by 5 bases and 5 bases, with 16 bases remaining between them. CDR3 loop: CASSSSRGDHEQYV. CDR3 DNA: TGTGCCAGCTCATCCTCCAGGGGGGACCACGAGCAGTACGTC.

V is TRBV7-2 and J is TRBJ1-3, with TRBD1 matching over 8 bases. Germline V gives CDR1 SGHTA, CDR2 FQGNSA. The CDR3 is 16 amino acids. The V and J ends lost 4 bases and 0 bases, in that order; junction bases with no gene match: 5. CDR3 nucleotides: TGTGCCAGCAGCTCCGGGACAGGTTACTCTGGAAACACCATATATTTT. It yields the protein CASSSGTGYSGNTIYF.

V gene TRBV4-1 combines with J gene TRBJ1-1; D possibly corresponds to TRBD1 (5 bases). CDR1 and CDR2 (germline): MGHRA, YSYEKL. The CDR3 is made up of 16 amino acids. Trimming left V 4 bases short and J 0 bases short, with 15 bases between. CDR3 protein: CASSPPGGKVNTEAFF. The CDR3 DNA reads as TGCGCCAGCAGCCCACCTGGGGGGAAAGTGAACACTGAAGCTTTCTTT.

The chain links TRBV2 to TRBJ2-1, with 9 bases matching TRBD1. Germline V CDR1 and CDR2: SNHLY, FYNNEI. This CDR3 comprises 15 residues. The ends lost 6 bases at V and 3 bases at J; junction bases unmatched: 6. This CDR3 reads CASRGDRGSYNEQFF. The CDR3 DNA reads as TGTGCCAGCAGGGGAGACAGGGGGAGCTACAATGAGCAGTTCTTC.

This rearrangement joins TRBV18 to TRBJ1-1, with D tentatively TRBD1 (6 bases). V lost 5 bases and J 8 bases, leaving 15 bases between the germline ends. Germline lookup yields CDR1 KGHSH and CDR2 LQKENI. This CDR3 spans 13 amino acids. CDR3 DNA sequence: TGTGCCAGCTCAATTATCGGGACAACAGAAGCTTTCTTT. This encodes CASSIIGTTEAFF.

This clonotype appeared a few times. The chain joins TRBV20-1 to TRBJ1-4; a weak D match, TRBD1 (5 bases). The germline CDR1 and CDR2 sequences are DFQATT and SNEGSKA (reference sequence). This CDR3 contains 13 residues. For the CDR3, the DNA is TGCAGCTTCCGTCAGGGATGGGGTGAAAAACTGTTTTTT. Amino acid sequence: CSFRQGWGEKLFF.

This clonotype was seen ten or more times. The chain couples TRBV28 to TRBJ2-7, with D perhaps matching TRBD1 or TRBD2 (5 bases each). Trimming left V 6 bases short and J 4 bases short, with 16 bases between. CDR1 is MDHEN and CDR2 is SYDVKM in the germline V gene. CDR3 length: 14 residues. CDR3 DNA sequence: TGTGCCAGCAGACGGGACGGAGACTCTTACGAGCAGTACGTC. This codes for CASRRDGDSYEQYV.

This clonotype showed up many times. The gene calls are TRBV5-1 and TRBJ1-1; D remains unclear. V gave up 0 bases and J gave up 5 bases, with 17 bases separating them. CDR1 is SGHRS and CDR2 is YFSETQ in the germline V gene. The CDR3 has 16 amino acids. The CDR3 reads CASSLAPTDLGTEAFF. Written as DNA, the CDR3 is TGCGCCAGCAGCTTGGCCCCCACCGACCTGGGAACTGAAGCTTTCTTT.

CDR3 in DNA: TGTGCCAGCAGTTTGCTGTTCCCCTATAATTCACCCCTCCACTTT. Translated: CASSLLFPYNSPLHF. This chain joins TRBV12-3 or TRBV12-4 and TRBJ1-6; D is unclear. The CDR3 has 15 residues. Trimming stripped 3 bases from V and 2 bases from J, with 8 bases between.

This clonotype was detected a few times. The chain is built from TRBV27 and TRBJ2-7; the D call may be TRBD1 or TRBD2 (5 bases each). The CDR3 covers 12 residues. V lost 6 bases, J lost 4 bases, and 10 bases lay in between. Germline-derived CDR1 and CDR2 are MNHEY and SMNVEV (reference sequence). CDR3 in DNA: TGTGCCAGCAGCACGGGGCTGTACGAGCAGTACGTC. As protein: CASSTGLYEQYV.

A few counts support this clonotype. DNA for the CDR3: TGCGCCAGCAGCTCTGACAGGGTGCGGAACACCGGGGAGCTGTTTTTT. It codes for CASSSDRVRNTGELFF. The rearrangement joins TRBV5-1 to TRBJ2-2, with 7 bases fitting TRBD1. The CDR3 sequence is 16 residues long. Trimming removed 3 bases from V and 1 base from J; junction bases left unmatched: 6. CDR1 and CDR2 (germline): SGHRS, YFSETQ.

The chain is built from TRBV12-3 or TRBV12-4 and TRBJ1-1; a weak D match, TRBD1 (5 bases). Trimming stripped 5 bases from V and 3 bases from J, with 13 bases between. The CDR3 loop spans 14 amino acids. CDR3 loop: CASSETQVYTEAFF. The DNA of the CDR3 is TGTGCCAGCAGTGAAACACAGGTGTACACTGAAGCTTTCTTT.

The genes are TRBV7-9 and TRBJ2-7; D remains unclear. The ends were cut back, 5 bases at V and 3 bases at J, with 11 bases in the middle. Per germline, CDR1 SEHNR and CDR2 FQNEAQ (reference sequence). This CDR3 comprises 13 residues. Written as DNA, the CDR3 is TGTGCCAGCAGCCCTCCGGCGGTCTACGAGCAGTACTTC. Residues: CASSPPAVYEQYF.

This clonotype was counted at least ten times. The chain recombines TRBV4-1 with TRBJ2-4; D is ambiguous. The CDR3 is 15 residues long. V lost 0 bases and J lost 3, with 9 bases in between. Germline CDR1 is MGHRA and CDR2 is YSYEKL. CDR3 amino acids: CASSQDPHGKNIQYF. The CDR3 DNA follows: TGCGCCAGCAGCCAAGATCCCCATGGCAAAAACATTCAGTACTTC.

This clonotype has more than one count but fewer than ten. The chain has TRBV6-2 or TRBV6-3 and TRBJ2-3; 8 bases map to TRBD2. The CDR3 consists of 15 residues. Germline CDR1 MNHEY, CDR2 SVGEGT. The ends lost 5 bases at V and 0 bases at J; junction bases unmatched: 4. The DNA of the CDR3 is TGTGCCAGCAGTGCCGCTAGCGGGAGCACAGATACGCAGTATTTT. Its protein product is CASSAASGSTDTQYF.